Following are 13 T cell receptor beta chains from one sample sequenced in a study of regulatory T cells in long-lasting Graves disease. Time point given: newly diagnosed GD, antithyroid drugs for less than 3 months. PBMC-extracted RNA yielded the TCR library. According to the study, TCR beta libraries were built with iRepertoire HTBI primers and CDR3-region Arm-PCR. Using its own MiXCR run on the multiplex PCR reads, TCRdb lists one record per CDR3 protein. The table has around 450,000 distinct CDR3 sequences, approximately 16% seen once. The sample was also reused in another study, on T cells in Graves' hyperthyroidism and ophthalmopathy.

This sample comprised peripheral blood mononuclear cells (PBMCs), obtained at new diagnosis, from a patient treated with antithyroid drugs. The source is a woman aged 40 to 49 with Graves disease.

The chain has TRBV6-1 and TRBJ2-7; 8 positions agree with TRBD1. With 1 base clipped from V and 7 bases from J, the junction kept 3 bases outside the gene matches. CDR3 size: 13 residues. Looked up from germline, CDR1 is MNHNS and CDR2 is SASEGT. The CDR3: CASSEVTGGEQYF. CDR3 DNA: TGTGCCAGCAGTGAAGTTACAGGGGGGGAGCAGTACTTC.

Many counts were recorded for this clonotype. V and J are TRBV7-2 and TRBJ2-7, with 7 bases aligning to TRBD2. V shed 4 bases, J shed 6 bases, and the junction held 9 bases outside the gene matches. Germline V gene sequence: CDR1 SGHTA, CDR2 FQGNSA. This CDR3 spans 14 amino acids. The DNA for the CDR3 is TGTGCCAGCAGCTGGCAGGCTAGCGGTGGCGAGCAGTACTTC. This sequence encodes CASSWQASGGEQYF.

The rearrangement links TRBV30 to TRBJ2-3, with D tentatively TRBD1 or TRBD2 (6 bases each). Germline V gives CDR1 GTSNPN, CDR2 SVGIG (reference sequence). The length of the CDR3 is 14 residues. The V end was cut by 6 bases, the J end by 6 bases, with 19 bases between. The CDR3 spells CACKFGGLSDTQYF. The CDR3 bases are TGTGCCTGCAAGTTTGGGGGGCTTTCGGATACGCAGTATTTT.

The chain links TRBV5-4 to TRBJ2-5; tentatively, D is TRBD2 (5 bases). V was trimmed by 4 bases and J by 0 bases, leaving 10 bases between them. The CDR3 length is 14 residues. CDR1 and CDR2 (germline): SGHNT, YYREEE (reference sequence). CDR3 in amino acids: CASSPGNYQETQYF. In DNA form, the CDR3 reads TGTGCCAGCAGCCCCGGGAACTACCAAGAGACCCAGTACTTC.

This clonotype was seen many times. CDR3 coding DNA: TGTGCCAGCCGCCCCGGGACAGGGGGCGAAAACATTCAGTACTTC. Residues: CASRPGTGGENIQYF. The J gene is TRBJ2-4, the V gene TRBV18; 12 nucleotides align to TRBD1. The CDR3 spans 15 residues. Germline trimming cut 8 bases from V and 5 bases from J; bases unmatched to any gene: 7. Germline values: CDR1 KGHSH, CDR2 LQKENI.

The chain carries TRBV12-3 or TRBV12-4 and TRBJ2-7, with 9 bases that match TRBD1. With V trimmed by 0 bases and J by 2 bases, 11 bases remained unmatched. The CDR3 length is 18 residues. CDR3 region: CASSLALITGGIPYEQYF. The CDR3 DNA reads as TGTGCCAGCAGTTTAGCGCTCATCACAGGGGGCATCCCCTACGAGCAGTACTTC.

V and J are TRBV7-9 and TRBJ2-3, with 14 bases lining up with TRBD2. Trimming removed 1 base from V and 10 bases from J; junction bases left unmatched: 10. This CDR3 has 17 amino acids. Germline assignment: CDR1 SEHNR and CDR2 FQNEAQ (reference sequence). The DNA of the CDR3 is TGTGCCAGCAGCTTAGTCGGGACTAGCGGGAGCAACAGTGCGCAGTATTTT. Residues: CASSLVGTSGSNSAQYF.

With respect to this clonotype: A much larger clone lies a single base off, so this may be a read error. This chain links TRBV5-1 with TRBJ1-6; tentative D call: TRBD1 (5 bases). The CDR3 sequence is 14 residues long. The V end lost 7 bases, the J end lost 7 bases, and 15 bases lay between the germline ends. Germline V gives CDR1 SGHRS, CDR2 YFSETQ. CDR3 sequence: CASGSGTVNSPLHF. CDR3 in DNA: TGCGCCAGCGGCTCCGGGACGGTAAATTCACCCCTCCACTTT. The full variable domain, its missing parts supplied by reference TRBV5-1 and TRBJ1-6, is KAGVTQTPRYLIKTRGQQVTLSCSPISGHRSVSWYQQTPGQGLQFLFEYFSETQRNKGNFPGRFSGRQFSNSRSEMNVSTLELGDSALYLCASGSGTVNSPLHFGNGTRLTVT.

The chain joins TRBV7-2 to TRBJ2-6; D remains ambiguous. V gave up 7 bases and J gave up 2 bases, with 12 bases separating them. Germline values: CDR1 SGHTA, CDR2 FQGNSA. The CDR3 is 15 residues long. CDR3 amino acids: CASTKRPAGANVLTF. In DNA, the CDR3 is TGTGCCAGCACCAAACGGCCGGCTGGGGCCAACGTCCTGACTTTC.

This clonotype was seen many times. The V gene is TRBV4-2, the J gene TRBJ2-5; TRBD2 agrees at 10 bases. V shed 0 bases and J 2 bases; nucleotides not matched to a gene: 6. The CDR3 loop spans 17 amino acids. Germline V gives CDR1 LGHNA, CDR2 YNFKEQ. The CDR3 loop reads CASSQDTASGGQETQYF. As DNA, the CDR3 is TGTGCCAGCAGCCAAGATACCGCTAGCGGGGGACAAGAGACCCAGTACTTC.

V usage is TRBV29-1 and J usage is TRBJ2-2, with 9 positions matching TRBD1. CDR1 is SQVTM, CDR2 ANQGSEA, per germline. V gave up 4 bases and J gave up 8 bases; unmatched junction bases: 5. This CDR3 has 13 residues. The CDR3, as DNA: TGCAGCGTTGGACTACAGGGGGCTGGGGAGCTGTTTTTT. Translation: CSVGLQGAGELFF.

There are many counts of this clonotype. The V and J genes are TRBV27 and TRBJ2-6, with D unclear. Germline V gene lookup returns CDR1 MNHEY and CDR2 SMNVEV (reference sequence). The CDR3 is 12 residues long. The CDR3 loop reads CGFGAGANVLTF. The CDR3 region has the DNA TGTGGTTTTGGCGCTGGGGCCAACGTCCTGACTTTC.

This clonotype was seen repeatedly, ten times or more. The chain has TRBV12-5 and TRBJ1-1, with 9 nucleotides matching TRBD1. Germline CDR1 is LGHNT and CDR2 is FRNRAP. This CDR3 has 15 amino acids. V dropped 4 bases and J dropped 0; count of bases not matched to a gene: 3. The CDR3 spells CASGSGTGLNTEAFF. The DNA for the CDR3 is TGTGCTAGTGGTTCCGGGACAGGGCTGAACACTGAAGCTTTCTTT.